This T cell receptor beta chain was recovered during a study of cytomegalovirus exposure and HLA in healthy donors (dated by TCRdb to 2016 to 2017). With respect to the entire study: According to an earlier analysis of a few hundred of the donors, about 179 million T cells yielded 117 million unique TCR beta sequences and around 300 Gb of sequence data. An early release covering roughly 640 HLA-typed donors comprised 250 to 350 gigabases of sequencing data and 65 million to 100 million unique TCR sequences. Of the approximately 400 genotyped donors, 75% to 85% were placed in the genetic ancestry cluster associated with self-reported Caucasian donors. The study aimed to test whether cataloging public T cell receptors could reveal signatures of past pathogen exposure. Using immunosequencing, the study profiled T cell repertoires from 500 to 800 subjects and related those repertoires to cytomegalovirus serostatus. A separate validation cohort of over a hundred different subjects was used in addition to the roughly 720-subject first cohort. To predict cytomegalovirus infection status, the study brought together high-throughput TCR immunosequencing, statistical association of individual TCRs with disease status, and machine learning. To study patterns of TCR occurrence, a later analysis re-analyzed previously published TCR beta repertoires from more than 550 donors and added high-resolution HLA genotyping. Rather than drawing on any new phenotypic data, the later analysis identified candidate immune exposures from TCR beta sequences and the way those sequences occurred across donors. An earlier analysis of approximately 640 of the donors applied high-throughput TCR beta sequencing to assess whether each TCR beta V gene segment acted as functional or pseudogenic. Donor age, sex, ethnicity and CMV serostatus were compiled alongside the repertoire data. A later genetic analysis took genome-wide SNP genotypes for about 55% of the roughly 700 donors and used that subset as a discovery cohort. Every discovery cohort repertoire had been produced on one sequencing platform. HLA typing included class I and class II loci at four-digit resolution. The number of donors typed differed by locus, with 629-630 for A, B, C, DRB1 and DQB1, around 500 for DQA1, 600 to 610 for DPA1, and under 490 for DPB1. Because of strong linkage in the cohort, roughly five DR-DQ haplotypes were treated as single units for association and clustering. Across approximately 400 genotyped donors of the cohort, an average of approximately 220,000 unique TCR beta nucleotide sequences per donor were sequenced, and around 19% of those sequences were non-productive.

The CDR3 contains 16 residues, cysteine and phenylalanine counted. Only the CDR3 DNA is retained, 48 bases long and in frame from the first base. Receptor libraries were prepared by the immunoSEQ multiplex PCR assay. The multiplex PCR relied on a mix of 60 forward primers for TCR Vbeta segments and 13 reverse primers for TCR Jbeta segments. The CDR3 region of rearranged TCR beta genes was amplified from genomic DNA with a multiplex PCR assay. On the Illumina HiSeq System, the amplified TCR beta libraries were sequenced as 87-base-pair reads. The authors' pipeline ran thus. A later analysis tallied tens of millions of unique TCR beta chains across the 666 repertoires, and some 10 million of those chains were shared by two or more donors. Raw reads were error-corrected and collapsed into unique sequences by a nearest-neighbor algorithm in which closely related sequences were merged to remove PCR and sequencing errors. To assign V, D and J gene segments, CDR3 sequences were aligned to IMGT reference sequences. Each retained sequence needed at least a six-nucleotide match to both a V gene segment and a J gene segment. A rearrangement counted as productive if the CDR3 had no stop codons and remained in frame with V and J, and every other rearrangement counted as non-productive. Following IMGT convention, CDR3 was defined as the stretch from the second conserved V-encoded cysteine to the conserved J-encoded phenylalanine. Sequences without an unambiguous match to a single V gene segment were excluded from the earlier analysis of a few hundred of the donors. In an earlier analysis of 587 of the donors, V segments were called functional above 56.7% productive rearrangements and were called segregating when the between-donor standard deviation exceeded 5%. A statistical classification framework was built for diagnosing cytomegalovirus status from the catalog of TCR beta chain sequences. In a later analysis, V and J genes were assigned by comparing TCR nucleotide sequences against IMGT/GENE-DB human TR gene sequences. In a later analysis, CDR3 sequences and most-parsimonious VDJ recombination scenarios were assigned using the TCRdist pipeline. A later analysis defined each TCR beta chain by its CDR3 amino acid sequence plus V-gene family, and excluded reads lacking a unique V-gene family. To address suspected cross-contamination and a sequencing artifact, a later analysis removed around 590 highly shared, low-generation-probability nucleotide sequences. For each public chain, a later analysis derived a clonal expansion index from normalized ranks of inferred template counts within each repertoire. In a later analysis, generation probabilities were computed with a VDJ recombination model fitted to out-of-frame rearrangements, and the resulting probabilities were checked against IGoR. In a later analysis, hypergeometric tests were used to score TCR-TCR, TCR-HLA and TCR-CMV co-occurrence, with a repertoire-size bias correction applied to TCR pairs. To estimate false discovery rates, a later analysis permuted the HLA or CMV assignments 20 times. In a later analysis, co-occurring TCRs were grouped using DBSCAN, and TCRdist sequence similarity was added for clustering within HLA-allele-positive subsets. Co-occurrence clustering excluded repertoires with fewer than 30,000 or more than 120,000 public chains, plus five with anomalous nucleotide sharing. In TCRdb, the immuneACCESS table is reduced to in-frame sequences with V and J assigned. These tables do not hold every clone; where another copy was compared, an unresolved V gene accounts for under half, and the others remain unexplained. V, J and clone size reflect that table, while D and trimming were determined from the DNA. The sample table holds 50,000 to 65,000 clones, of which more than 60% were seen once. The top ten clonotypes cover less than 25% of the sample.

Notes on this clone: No cognate antigen has been identified for it. No base-level quality is on record; no much larger clone is a single base apart.

What the study reported, not specific to this receptor: A later analysis reported that several top co-occurrence clusters appeared linked to parvovirus B19, influenza, CMV and Epstein-Barr virus. In a later genetic analysis, a missense DCLRE1C variant was associated with V-gene and J-gene trimming of TCR beta chains, and the association was replicated in an independent cohort. Immune exposure information for the cohort was limited to CMV serostatus. Approximately 18 rarely observed V segments, including chromosome 9 orphons, were excluded from the earlier analysis of about 600 of the donors because counts were too low. In a later analysis, some 17,000 TCR beta sequences were associated with specific HLA alleles at a false discovery rate of 0.05. The authors suggested that the approach could potentially be extended to other disease states and immunological phenotypes. This cohort had only TCR beta chains sequenced, and the lack of alpha or paired-chain data limited which features could be detected. A few of the identified cytomegalovirus-associated TCR beta chains were confirmed in vitro to be specific for cytomegalovirus antigens. HLA typing was unavailable for some donors at each locus, so association tests used only the typed subset. A later analysis found that HLA-associated TCR beta chains were more clonally expanded and had lower generation probabilities than equally common non-associated chains. The sequencing pipeline was judged likely to have produced a cluster of highly shared sequence variants as a technical artifact. In a later analysis, most CMV-associated TCR beta chains were found to appear HLA-restricted, with HLA associations seemingly driven largely by CMV exposure. Some IMGT-functional V segments, including TRBV6-2 and TRBV6-3, could not be told apart with the 87-base-pair reads, so those segments were excluded. Cytomegalovirus status was reported to be diagnosed by the classifier with high specificity and sensitivity in both the original and validation cohorts. In the study, approximately 160 TCR beta chains were listed as associated with cytomegalovirus. Compared with the approximately 670-donor mean, donors in an Asian-associated ancestry cluster had fewer N-insertions in productive TCRs, according to a later genetic analysis. When HLA alleles, especially DR and DQ, strongly co-occurred, attributing TCR associations to individual alleles was difficult. Linkage disequilibrium might explain the correlated functional status among segregating V segments, but an unknown experimental factor could not be excluded. Broadly in line with IMGT annotations, most TCR beta V segments showed up in productive rearrangements about 87% or about 30% of the time in an earlier analysis of roughly 590 of the donors. Presence/absence analyses assumed roughly uniform sequencing depth across donors, an assumption that may not hold. Most TCR sequences were seen in very few donors, while some public TCRs were found in many individuals. A further reported finding was that TCR beta sequences accurately predicted the HLA-A and HLA-B alleles for most subjects in the first cohort. In a later analysis, the rate of TCR association differed among HLA loci, with DRB1 alleles having the most associated TCRs and HLA-C alleles having the fewest.

The cohort was made up of 666 healthy bone marrow donors. At the time of sampling, every cohort member was nominally healthy, though immune exposures that went unrecorded were likely present. The donor was CMV seropositive and belonged to the group of over 250 seropositive cohort members. A peripheral blood sample was collected from each donor, and TCR beta sequencing was performed on peripheral blood mononuclear cells. Genomic DNA extraction from the blood cell samples was performed with the Qiagen DNeasy Blood Extraction Kit. The clonotype was recovered from a woman in her thirties or forties in good health and CMV-seropositive. Source material: PBMCs. Rearrangement joined TRBV7-5 to TRBJ2-7; the table's D call of TRBD2 was not tested on the DNA. TRBV7-5 is given as a pseudogene. CDR3 sequence: CARSSTSGGLYEWQYF. The DNA sequence is given as TGTGCCAGAAGTTCGACTAGCGGGGGGCTCTACGAGTGGCAGTACTTC.